This entry features one T cell receptor (beta chain) sequence. This record comes from a study of control samples from healthy donors and cancer patients. Method: immunoSEQ multiplex PCR; TCRdb's copy keeps in-frame clones and lacks some. In the table there are about 98,000 clones, roughly 78% of which are singletons. The length of the CDR3 is 15 residues. V lost 2 bases and J 0 bases, leaving 8 bases between the germline ends. Germline lookup yields CDR1 LNHDA and CDR2 SQIVND (reference sequence). The sequenced sample was blood. The rearrangement links TRBV19 to TRBJ1-3; D is unclear. This TCR came from a man between 60 and 70 years old in good health. CDR3 region: CASSITGNSGNTIYF. The CDR3 nucleotides are TGTGCCAGTAGTATAACGGGAAACTCTGGAAACACCATATATTTT. The full variable domain, rest sourced from reference TRBV19 and TRBJ1-3, is DGGITQSPKYLFRKEGQNVTLSCEQNLNHDAMYWYRQDPGQGLRLIYYSQIVNDFQKGDIAEGYSVSREKKESFPLTVTSAQKNPTAFYLCASSITGNSGNTIYFGEGSWLTVV.